Listed below are T cell receptor beta chains from one sample, sequenced in a study of T cells in Graves' hyperthyroidism and ophthalmopathy. TCRdb reprocessed the multiplex PCR reads with MiXCR, giving one entry per CDR3 protein. The table records 450,000 to 600,000 distinct CDR3 sequences, approximately 20% of them present only once. The specimen sequenced was blood. The receptors here all came from a man in his forties with Graves' ophthalmopathy. Each CDR3 is given with its conserved first and last residue. A D gene is named only where the DNA matches it firmly. Expanded clones are given a class, and other clones once, few, many or no size at all.

d_call | j_call | clone_size | v_call | cdr3_nt | cdr3_aa
. | TRBJ2-5 | . | TRBV7-2 | TGTGCCAGCAGCTTTCAAGGTGGAGGGGGGGAGACCCAGTACTTC | CASSFQGGGGETQYF
. | TRBJ1-2 | many | TRBV7-9 | TGTGCCAGCAGCTTGGAAAGGGACTATGGCTACACCTTC | CASSLERDYGYTF
. | TRBJ1-5 | . | TRBV20-1 | TGCAGTGCTACCCACGCCCAGCCTGGCCAGCCCCAGCATTTT | CSATHAQPGQPQHF
TRBD1 | TRBJ1-5 | many | TRBV18 | TGTGCCAGCTCACCACCCGGGACAGTTAATCAGCCCCAGCATTTT | CASSPPGTVNQPQHF
. | TRBJ2-7 | . | TRBV20-1 | TGCAGTGCCCTGGTCCGGCCGAGCGTTGCCTTGAACGAGCAGTACTTC | CSALVRPSVALNEQYF
. | TRBJ2-5 | many | TRBV5-6 | TGTGCCAGCAGCTTGGCGGCAGGGCGTAAGACCCAGTACTTC | CASSLAAGRKTQYF
TRBD1 | TRBJ1-3 | . | TRBV29-1 | TGCAGCGTTGAGGAGGGGACAGGAGACACCATATATTTT | CSVEEGTGDTIYF
TRBD1 | TRBJ2-5 | few | TRBV11-1 | TGTGCCAGCAGCTTAGACGACAGGGCTGCCTACTTC | CASSLDDRAAYF
. | TRBJ1-2 | . | TRBV6-1 | TGTGCCAGCAGTGAAGCAGGGGCGGGCGGCTACACCTTC | CASSEAGAGGYTF
. | TRBJ1-3 | few | TRBV3-1 | TGTGCCAGCAGCCAGAGGGGGGCGCGTGGAAACACCATATATTTT | CASSQRGARGNTIYF
TRBD1 | TRBJ1-1 | many | TRBV6-5 | TGTGCCAGCAGTTACTCGACACAGGGGGGGACTGAAGCTTTCTTT | CASSYSTQGGTEAFF
. | TRBJ2-1 | few | TRBV20-1 | TGCAGAGGACTAAAGAGCTACAATGAGCAGTTCTTC | CRGLKSYNEQFF
TRBD1 | TRBJ2-7 | many | TRBV28 | TGTGCCAGCAGCCCTAGACAGGGATTGACGTACGAGCAGTACTTC | CASSPRQGLTYEQYF
TRBD2 | TRBJ2-1 | . | TRBV27 | TGTGCCAGCAGTTTATCGATGAGCGGGAGGTGGGTTTACCTGCCGGGGAATGAGCAGTTCTTC | CASSLSMSGRWVYLPGNEQFF
. | TRBJ1-5 | . | TRBV27 | TGTGCCAGCAGTTTTATGGGGATAGATCAGCCCCAGCATTTT | CASSFMGIDQPQHF
TRBD2 | TRBJ2-7 | . | TRBV5-1 | TGCGCCAGCAGCTCCGGTGGTGGCGGGAGGGCGATCGAGCAGTACTTC | CASSSGGGGRAIEQYF
TRBD1 | TRBJ2-7 | few | TRBV20-1 | TGCAGTGCTGGGACAGAAGCCTACGAGCAGTACTTC | CSAGTEAYEQYF
. | TRBJ2-1 | . | TRBV6-2/TRBV6-3 | TGTGCCAGCACATCTGAGACGCGCAATGAGCAGTTCTTC | CASTSETRNEQFF
. | TRBJ1-1 | many | TRBV29-1 | TGCAGCGTGGAAGCAGGATTATCTTTGAACACTGAAGCTTTCTTT | CSVEAGLSLNTEAFF
TRBD2 | TRBJ2-1 | many | TRBV12-3/TRBV12-4 | TGTGCCAGCAGTTTTGGGGGGGATGAGCAGTTCTTC | CASSFGGDEQFF
. | TRBJ2-1 | . | TRBV7-9 | TGTGCCAGCAGCTCCTCAGGAGGGTTTAACAATGAGCAGTTCTTC | CASSSSGGFNNEQFF
. | TRBJ2-2 | . | TRBV3-1 | TGTGCCAGCAGCCAAGATTGGGCCGGGGAGCTGTTTTTT | CASSQDWAGELFF
. | TRBJ1-4 | few | TRBV5-1 | TGCGCCAGCAGAGAAAACCCAACGAATGAAAAACTGTTTTTT | CASRENPTNEKLFF
. | TRBJ1-1 | many | TRBV18 | TGTGCCAGCTCACCGCCGACAGGTTCGAACACTGAAGCTTTCTTT | CASSPPTGSNTEAFF
TRBD2 | TRBJ2-7 | many | TRBV6-2/TRBV6-3 | TGTGCCAGCAGTCGACCGGGACTAGCGGGAGGCGAGCAGTACTTC | CASSRPGLAGGEQYF
TRBD2 | TRBJ2-7 | many | TRBV7-8 | TGTGCCAGCAGCGTGGGACTAGCGGGGGGGGTAAACGAGCAGTACTTC | CASSVGLAGGVNEQYF
. | TRBJ2-7 | . | TRBV10-3 | TGTGCCATCAGACTGACGAGCGACTCCTACGAGCAGTACTTC | CAIRLTSDSYEQYF
TRBD2 | TRBJ2-7 | many | TRBV28 | TGTGCCAGCAGTTTTCTCAGCGGGAGTCGGTCAAGCGAGCAGTACTTC | CASSFLSGSRSSEQYF
TRBD2 | TRBJ2-1 | . | TRBV2 | TGTGCCAGCACAAGGACTAGCGGAATACCAGGGGAACAGTTCTTC | CASTRTSGIPGEQFF
. | TRBJ1-3 | . | TRBV30 | TGTGCCTGGAGTGGCGGGATAACTCTCCTCGGAAACACCATATATTTT | CAWSGGITLLGNTIYF
TRBD2 | TRBJ2-1 | few | TRBV10-3 | TGTGCCATCACCGGGACTAGCGGTGAGCAGTTCTTC | CAITGTSGEQFF
. | TRBJ1-1 | few | TRBV19 | TGTGCCAGTATCGACGTATGGGGCACTGAAGCTTTCTTT | CASIDVWGTEAFF
. | TRBJ2-1 | many | TRBV27 | TGTGCCACCCGGCCCCCCGGGCCCTACAATGAGCAGTTCTTC | CATRPPGPYNEQFF
TRBD1 | TRBJ1-2 | many | TRBV12-3/TRBV12-4 | TGTGCCAGCAGAAACAGGGGTGGCTACACCTTC | CASRNRGGYTF
TRBD2 | TRBJ2-1 | . | TRBV2 | TGTGCCAGCAGTGGGCCTAGCGGGAGGGCCTACAATGAGCAGTTCTTC | CASSGPSGRAYNEQFF
. | TRBJ1-3 | . | TRBV7-2 | TGTGCCAGCAGCCCTGGACAGTTAAGCTCTGGAAACACCATATATTTT | CASSPGQLSSGNTIYF
. | TRBJ2-7 | . | TRBV6-5 | TGTGCCAGCAGTTACTCCGGGGACGAGCAGTACTTC | CASSYSGDEQYF
. | TRBJ2-5 | . | TRBV9 | TGTGCCAGCAGCGTAGGGGTCTCTAACATGTACCAAGAGACCCAGTACTTC | CASSVGVSNMYQETQYF
TRBD1 | TRBJ1-5 | many | TRBV12-3/TRBV12-4 | TGTGCCAGCAGTTTTGGGGCAGGGGGCTATCAGCCCCAGCATTTT | CASSFGAGGYQPQHF
TRBD1 | TRBJ1-1 | many | TRBV12-3/TRBV12-4 | TGTGCCAGCAGCGTGACAGGGGCGACTGAAGCTTTCTTT | CASSVTGATEAFF
TRBD2 | TRBJ2-7 | . | TRBV27 | TGTGCCAGCAGTCCGGGGACTAGCGGGAGAGACGAGCAGTACTTC | CASSPGTSGRDEQYF
. | TRBJ2-1 | . | TRBV4-1 | TGCGCCAGCAGCCAAGAGACTTCAGTCTCCTACAATGAGCAGTTCTTC | CASSQETSVSYNEQFF